The 8 T cell receptor beta chains below all came from one sample that was sequenced in a study of T cells in Graves' hyperthyroidism and ophthalmopathy. TCR beta CDR3 region amplification was performed from RNA transcripts. HTBI primers drove first-round RT-PCR of the TCR CDR3. Using its own MiXCR run on the multiplex PCR reads, TCRdb lists one record per CDR3 protein. The table has approximately 430,000 distinct CDR3 sequences, 14% to 15% seen once. Sequences were obtained from blood. The receptor source for this set is a man between 18 and 35 years old with Graves' ophthalmopathy.

There are many counts of this clonotype. V gene TRBV3-1 combines with J gene TRBJ2-7, with 7 positions matching TRBD2. CDR1 is LGHDT, CDR2 YNNKEL, per germline (reference sequence). This CDR3 has 13 amino acids. With V trimmed by 8 bases and J by 6 bases, 10 bases remained unmatched. In DNA, the CDR3 is TGTGCCAGCCGAAGGGAGGGGACGGCCGAGCAGTACTTC. This codes for CASRREGTAEQYF.

This clonotype was seen repeatedly, ten times or more. The V call is TRBV27, the J call TRBJ2-2; D gene ambiguous. The germline V gene has CDR1 MNHEY and CDR2 SMNVEV (reference sequence). CDR3 size: 14 residues. Between the trimmed V and J ends, which lost 6 bases and 5 bases, there was a span of 13 bases. The CDR3 spells CASSHPGWTGELFF. Here the CDR3 DNA reads TGTGCCAGCAGCCACCCGGGTTGGACCGGGGAGCTGTTTTTT.

This clonotype was recorded at least ten times. The V and J genes are TRBV20-1 and TRBJ1-4; no clear D. Trimming took off 4 bases at V and 8 bases at J, with 17 bases between the two ends. The CDR3 is 14 residues long. CDR1 is DFQATT and CDR2 is SNEGSKA in the germline V gene (reference sequence). The CDR3 DNA reads as TGCAGTGCTACCCGGCCAGGCGCGGACGAAAAACTGTTTTTT. It yields the protein CSATRPGADEKLFF.

About this clonotype itself: This could be a read error, since a much larger clone is one nucleotide away. This chain connects TRBV7-8 to TRBJ2-3; 7 nucleotides line up with TRBD2. The CDR3 has 17 residues. Germline loops: CDR1 SGHVS, CDR2 FQNEAQ. J was trimmed by 1 base and V by 0 bases; bases with no gene match: 7. The CDR3, as DNA: TGTGCCAGCAGCTTAGCGTGGCTAGCGGAGGGCACAGATACGCAGTATTTT. As protein: CASSLAWLAEGTDTQYF.

V and J are TRBV27 and TRBJ2-1, with D hard to call. The CDR3 spans 15 residues. Germline values: CDR1 MNHEY, CDR2 SMNVEV (reference sequence). The germline V and J ends were trimmed by 8 bases and 3 bases, with 17 bases remaining between them. The CDR3 DNA reads TGTGCCAGCTCTTGGTCAGGAAGCTACTACAATGAGCAGTTCTTC. It encodes CASSWSGSYYNEQFF.

This clonotype was recorded at least ten times. The J gene is TRBJ2-7, the V gene TRBV5-1; D may be TRBD1 or TRBD2 (5 bases each). V was clipped by 0 bases and J by 2 bases, with 15 bases between them. The CDR3 is 16 residues long. The V gene's germline CDR1 is SGHRS and CDR2 YFSETQ. The CDR3: CASSLGGRQETYEQYF. The CDR3 nucleotides are TGCGCCAGCAGCTTGGGGGGACGGCAGGAAACCTACGAGCAGTACTTC.

V and J are TRBV6-5 and TRBJ2-2; D ambiguous. From germline, CDR1 is MNHEY and CDR2 SVGAGI. The CDR3 runs 14 residues. Trimming cost V 1 base and J 3 bases, with 6 bases left between them. CDR3 sequence: CASSYFSDTGELFF. In nucleotides, the CDR3 is TGTGCCAGCAGTTACTTTTCCGACACCGGGGAGCTGTTTTTT.

Ten or more counts support this clonotype. Here the CDR3 DNA reads TGCGCCAGCAGCCCTGGTTGGGGGGGAGGCCACGAGCAGTACTTC. It translates to CASSPGWGGGHEQYF. The V call is TRBV5-1, the J call TRBJ2-7, with TRBD2 matching over 7 bases. CDR3 length: 15 amino acids. In germline, CDR1 is SGHRS, CDR2 YFSETQ. The junction had 12 bases not matched to a gene; V was cut back by 4 bases and J by 5 bases. The full variable domain, in which reference TRBV5-1 and TRBJ2-7 provide the parts outside the CDR3, is KAGVTQTPRYLIKTRGQQVTLSCSPISGHRSVSWYQQTPGQGLQFLFEYFSETQRNKGNFPGRFSGRQFSNSRSEMNVSTLELGDSALYLCASSPGWGGGHEQYFGPGTRLTVT.